This is a list of T cell receptor beta chains from one sample in a study of radiotherapy plus CTLA-4 blockade in lung cancer. TCRdb's table, derived via immunoSEQ multiplex PCR, lists solely in-frame clones and lacks some. The table shows tens of thousands of clones, with 79% occurring only once. The specimen comprised peripheral blood, sampled from a patient treated with radiotherapy plus ipilimumab. Receptors were obtained from a human donor with non-small cell lung cancer who had a complete response to radiotherapy plus ipilimumab. The CDR3 runs from the conserved cysteine through the conserved F or W. Each record gives: clone size, J gene, V gene, D gene, CDR3 protein, CDR3 DNA. The D gene is left open where the match is weak. Size is stated for part of the rows, as once, few or many counts, or as a class when the clone is expanded.

once TRBJ1-2 TRBV4-3 NA CASSVERRNYGYTF TGCGCCAGCAGCGTCGAAAGGCGGAACTATGGCTACACCTTC
once TRBJ1-1 TRBV19 NA CASSPQGWNTEAFF TGTGCCAGTAGTCCCCAGGGGTGGAACACTGAAGCTTTCTTT
NA TRBJ2-3 TRBV11-3 NA CASSLGFSGYTDTQYF TGTGCCAGCAGCTTAGGGTTTAGCGGATACACAGATACGCAGTATTTT
NA TRBJ2-7 TRBV11-2 NA CASSLGGASEYEQYF TGTGCCAGCAGCCTGGGGGGGGCTAGCGAGTACGAGCAGTACTTC
NA TRBJ2-2 TRBV11-2 NA CASSAGYGELFF TGTGCCAGCAGCGCGGGATACGGGGAGCTGTTTTTT
NA TRBJ2-1 TRBV12-5 NA CASGLSGQVYNEQFF TGTGCTAGTGGCCTTTCTGGGCAGGTATACAATGAGCAGTTCTTC
NA TRBJ2-1 TRBV20-1 NA CSARVRTWLFF TGCAGTGCTAGAGTTAGGACCTGGTTGTTCTTC
NA TRBJ1-1 TRBV23-1 NA CASSRPRGVGTEAFF TGCGCCAGCAGTCGACCTCGGGGGGTTGGCACTGAAGCTTTCTTT
NA TRBJ1-1 TRBV11-3 NA CASSLDLKTEAFF TGTGCCAGCAGCTTAGATCTTAAGACTGAAGCTTTCTTT
NA TRBJ1-1 TRBV12-5 TRBD1 CASGAGTGGGSTEAFF TGTGCTAGTGGTGCGGGGACAGGGGGCGGAAGCACTGAAGCTTTCTTT
NA TRBJ1-1 TRBV28 NA CASSLVRGGEMNTEAFF TGTGCCAGCAGTTTAGTACGGGGGGGCGAGATGAACACTGAAGCTTTCTTT
few TRBJ2-5 TRBV5-1 TRBD1 CASRQTGQETQYF TGCGCCAGCCGTCAGACAGGGCAAGAGACCCAGTACTTC
few TRBJ1-2 TRBV18 NA CASSSDSSNYGYTF TGTGCCAGCTCATCCGACAGCTCTAACTATGGCTACACCTTC
few TRBJ1-2 TRBV30 NA CAWSVLNYGYTF TGTGCCTGGAGTGTACTTAACTATGGCTACACCTTC
NA TRBJ2-2 TRBV2 NA CASSRTGSFNTGELFF TGTGCCAGCAGTCGAACAGGGTCCTTCAACACCGGGGAGCTGTTTTTT
NA TRBJ1-2 TRBV19 TRBD1 CASSIWGTGTGYTF TGTGCCAGTAGTATTTGGGGGACAGGGACTGGCTACACCTTC
NA TRBJ1-5 TRBV13 NA CASSLGGVWGNQPQHF TGTGCCAGCAGCTTAGGCGGGGTATGGGGCAATCAGCCCCAGCATTTT